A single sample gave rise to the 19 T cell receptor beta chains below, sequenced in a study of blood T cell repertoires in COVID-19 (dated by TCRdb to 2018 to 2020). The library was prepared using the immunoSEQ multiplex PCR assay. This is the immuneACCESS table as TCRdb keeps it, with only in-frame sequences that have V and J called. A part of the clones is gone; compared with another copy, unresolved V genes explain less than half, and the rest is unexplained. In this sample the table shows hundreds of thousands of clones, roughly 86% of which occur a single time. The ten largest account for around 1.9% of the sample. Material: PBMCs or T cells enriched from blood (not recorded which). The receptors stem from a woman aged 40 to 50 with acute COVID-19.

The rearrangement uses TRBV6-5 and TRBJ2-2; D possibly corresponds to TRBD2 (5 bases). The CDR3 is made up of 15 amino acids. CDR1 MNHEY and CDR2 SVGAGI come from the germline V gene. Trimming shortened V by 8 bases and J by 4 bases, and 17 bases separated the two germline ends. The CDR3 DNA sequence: TGTGCCAGCGCCAACGGGGAGTCGCGCACCGGGGAGCTGTTTTTT. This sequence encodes CASANGESRTGELFF.

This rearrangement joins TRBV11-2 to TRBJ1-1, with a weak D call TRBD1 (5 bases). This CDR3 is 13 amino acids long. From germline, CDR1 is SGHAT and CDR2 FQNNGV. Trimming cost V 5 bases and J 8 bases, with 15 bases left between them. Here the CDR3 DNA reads TGTGCCAGCAGCCTCGCCCAGGGAACGGAAGCTTTCTTT. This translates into CASSLAQGTEAFF.

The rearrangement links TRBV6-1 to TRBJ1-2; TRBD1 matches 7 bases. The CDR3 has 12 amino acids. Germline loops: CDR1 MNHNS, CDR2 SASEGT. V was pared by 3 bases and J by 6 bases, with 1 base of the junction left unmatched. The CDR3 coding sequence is TGTGCCAGCAGTGACCAGGGGGATGGCTACACCTTC. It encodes CASSDQGDGYTF.

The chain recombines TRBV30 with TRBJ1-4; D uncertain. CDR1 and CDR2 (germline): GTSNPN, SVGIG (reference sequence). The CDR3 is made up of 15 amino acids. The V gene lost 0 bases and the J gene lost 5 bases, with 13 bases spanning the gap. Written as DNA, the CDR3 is TGTGCCTGGAGTGTACCGGGAGGACTGAATGAAAAACTGTTTTTT. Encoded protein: CAWSVPGGLNEKLFF.

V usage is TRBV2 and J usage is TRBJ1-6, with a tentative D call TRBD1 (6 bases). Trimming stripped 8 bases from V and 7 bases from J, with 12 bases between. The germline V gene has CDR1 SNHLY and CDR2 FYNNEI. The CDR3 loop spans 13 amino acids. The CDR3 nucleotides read TGTGCCAGCTACCGACAGGAGAATTCACCCCTCCACTTT. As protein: CASYRQENSPLHF.

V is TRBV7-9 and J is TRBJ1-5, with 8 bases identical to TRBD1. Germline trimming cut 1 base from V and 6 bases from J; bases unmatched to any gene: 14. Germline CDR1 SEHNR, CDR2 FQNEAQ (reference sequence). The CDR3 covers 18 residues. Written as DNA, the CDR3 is TGTGCCAGCAGCTTAGGTAAGGGACCGGGACAGGATAGTCAGCCCCAGCATTTT. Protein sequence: CASSLGKGPGQDSQPQHF.

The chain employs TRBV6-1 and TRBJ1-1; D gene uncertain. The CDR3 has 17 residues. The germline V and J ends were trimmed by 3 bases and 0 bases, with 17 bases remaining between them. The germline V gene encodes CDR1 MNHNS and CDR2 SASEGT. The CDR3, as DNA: TGTGCCAGCAGTGACCTCGGTTTCCGCGGGATGAACACTGAAGCTTTCTTT. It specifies CASSDLGFRGMNTEAFF.

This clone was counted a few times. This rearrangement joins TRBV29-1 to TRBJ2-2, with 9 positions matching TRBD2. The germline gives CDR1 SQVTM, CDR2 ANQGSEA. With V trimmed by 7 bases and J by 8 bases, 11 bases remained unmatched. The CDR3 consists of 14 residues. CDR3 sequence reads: CSAIGSGLAGELFF. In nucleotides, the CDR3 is TGCAGCGCCATAGGGTCAGGACTAGCGGGGGAGCTGTTTTTT.

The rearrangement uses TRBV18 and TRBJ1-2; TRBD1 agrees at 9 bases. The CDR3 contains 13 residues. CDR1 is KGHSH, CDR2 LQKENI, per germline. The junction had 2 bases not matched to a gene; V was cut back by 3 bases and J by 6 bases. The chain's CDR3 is CASSPDRGDGYTF. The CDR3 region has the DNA TGTGCCAGCTCACCGGACAGGGGAGATGGCTACACCTTC.

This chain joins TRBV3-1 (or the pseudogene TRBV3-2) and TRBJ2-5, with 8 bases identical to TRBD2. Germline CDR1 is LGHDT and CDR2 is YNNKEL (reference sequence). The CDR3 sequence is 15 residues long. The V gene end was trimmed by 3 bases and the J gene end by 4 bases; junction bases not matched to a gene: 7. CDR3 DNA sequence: TGTGCCAGCAGCCACTTAACGGGGGGGCTAGAGACCCAGTACTTC. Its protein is CASSHLTGGLETQYF.

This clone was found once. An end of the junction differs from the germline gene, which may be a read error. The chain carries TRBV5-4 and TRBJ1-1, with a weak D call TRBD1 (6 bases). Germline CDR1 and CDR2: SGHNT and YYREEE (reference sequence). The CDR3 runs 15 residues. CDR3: CASSLGRTGNAEAFF. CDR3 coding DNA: TGTGCCAGCAGCTTGGGACGAACAGGGAACGCTGAAGCTTTCTTT. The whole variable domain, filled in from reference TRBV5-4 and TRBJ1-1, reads ETGVTQSPTHLIKTRGQQVTLRCSSQSGHNTVSWYQQALGQGPQFIFQYYREEENGRGNFPPRFSGLQFPNYSSELNVNALELDDSALYLCASSLGRTGNAEAFFGQGTRLTVV.

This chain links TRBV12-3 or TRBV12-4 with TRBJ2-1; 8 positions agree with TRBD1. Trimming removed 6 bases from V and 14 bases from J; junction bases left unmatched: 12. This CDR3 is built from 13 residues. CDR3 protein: CASREGQGLGEFF. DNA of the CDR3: TGTGCCAGCAGAGAAGGACAGGGACTGGGCGAGTTCTTC.

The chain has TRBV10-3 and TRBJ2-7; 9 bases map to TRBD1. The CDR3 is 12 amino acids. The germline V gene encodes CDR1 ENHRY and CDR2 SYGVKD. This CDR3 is CATGQGPYEQYF. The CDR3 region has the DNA TGTGCAACAGGACAGGGGCCCTACGAGCAGTACTTC.

CDR3 coding DNA: TGTGCCAGCAGGCGGGACAGAAACTATGGCTACACCTTC. As protein: CASRRDRNYGYTF. This chain links TRBV6-5 with TRBJ1-2; TRBD1 matches at 7 bases. The CDR3 runs to 13 residues. Trimming cost V 6 bases and J 2 bases; bases outside gene matches: 3. Germline V CDR1 and CDR2: MNHEY, SVGAGI.

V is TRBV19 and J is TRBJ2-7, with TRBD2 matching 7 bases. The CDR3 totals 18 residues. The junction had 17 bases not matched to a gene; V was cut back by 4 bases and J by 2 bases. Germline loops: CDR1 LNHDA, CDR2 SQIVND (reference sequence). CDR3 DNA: TGTGCCAGTAGTACTAGGCTCGGGACTACGCGAGGTCCCTACGAGCAGTACTTC. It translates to CASSTRLGTTRGPYEQYF.

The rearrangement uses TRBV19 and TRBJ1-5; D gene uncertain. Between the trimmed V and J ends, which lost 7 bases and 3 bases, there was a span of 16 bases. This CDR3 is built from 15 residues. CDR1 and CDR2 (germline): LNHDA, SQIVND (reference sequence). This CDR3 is CASKLASTINQPQHF. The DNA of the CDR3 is TGTGCCAGTAAACTGGCTTCGACAATCAATCAGCCCCAGCATTTT.

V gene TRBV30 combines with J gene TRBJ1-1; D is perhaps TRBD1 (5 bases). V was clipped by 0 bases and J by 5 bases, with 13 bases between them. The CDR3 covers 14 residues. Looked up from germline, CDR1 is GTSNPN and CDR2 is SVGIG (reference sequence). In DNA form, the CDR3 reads TGTGCCTGGAGTGTTTCGTCAGGGTTGACTGAAGCTTTCTTT. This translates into CAWSVSSGLTEAFF. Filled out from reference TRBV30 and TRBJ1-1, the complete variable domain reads SQTIHQWPATLVQPVGSPLSLECTVEGTSNPNLYWYRQAAGRGLQLLFYSVGIGQISSEVPQNLSASRPQDRQFILSSKKLLLSDSGFYLCAWSVSSGLTEAFFGQGTRLTVV.

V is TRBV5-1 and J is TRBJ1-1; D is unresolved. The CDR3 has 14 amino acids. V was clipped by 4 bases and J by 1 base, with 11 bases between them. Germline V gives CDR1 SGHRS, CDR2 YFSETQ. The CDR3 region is CASSKDSTNTEAFF. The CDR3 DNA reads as TGCGCCAGCAGCAAAGACTCCACGAACACTGAAGCTTTCTTT.

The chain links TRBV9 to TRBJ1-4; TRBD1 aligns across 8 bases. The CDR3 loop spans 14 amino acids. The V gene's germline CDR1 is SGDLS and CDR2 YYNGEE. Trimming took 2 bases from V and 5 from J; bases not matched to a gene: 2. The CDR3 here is CASSVRQGNEKLFF. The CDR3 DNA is TGTGCCAGCAGCGTGCGACAGGGGAATGAAAAACTGTTTTTT.